A single sample is the source of the 20 T cell receptor beta chains below, sequenced in a study of a mutant IDH1 vaccine in newly diagnosed glioma. This sample's time point: week 11, during vaccination. It was 300 ug of mutant IDH1 20-mer peptide that made up each vaccine dose, given with topical imiquimod. Some clones are missing from TCRdb's copy, which holds only in-frame ones; the method was immunoSEQ multiplex PCR. The repertoire holds some 59,000 clones, with 89% as singletons. These receptors are not linked to any known antigen. The sample in question was PBMCs, obtained from a glioma patient whose treatment included an IDH1 peptide vaccine. These receptors were collected from a man aged 40-49 years with glioma.

The chain combines TRBV19 with TRBJ1-3; a weak D match, TRBD1 (5 bases). CDR1 and CDR2 (germline): LNHDA, SQIVND (reference sequence). V gave up 9 bases and J gave up 4 bases, with 13 bases separating them. This CDR3 spans 13 amino acids. This CDR3 is CASGSAGGNTIYF. CDR3 DNA: TGTGCCAGCGGTTCGGCAGGGGGAAACACCATATATTTT.

This chain connects TRBV6-5 to TRBJ2-5; TRBD1 might be the D (5 bases). The DNA end lines up better with TRBJ2-7; the J call may be wrong. CDR1 and CDR2 from the germline V gene are MNHEY and SVGAGI. This CDR3 comprises 14 residues. This CDR3 is CASSYSRQRYEQYF. For the CDR3, the DNA is TGTGCCAGCAGTTACTCGCGACAGAGGTACGAGCAGTACTTC.

This clone has just one count. This chain links TRBV6-1 with TRBJ2-3, with TRBD1 matching over 7 bases. V lost 1 base to trimming and J lost 1 base; unmatched junction nucleotides: 2. Germline CDR1 and CDR2: MNHNS and SASEGT. The CDR3 is 15 amino acids. The CDR3 nucleotides read TGTGCCAGCAGTGAAGAGGGGGCAGGCACAGATACGCAGTATTTT. This translates into CASSEEGAGTDTQYF.

This chain joins TRBV7-9 and TRBJ1-5, with a tentative D call TRBD1 (5 bases). This CDR3 has 15 residues. The germline V and J ends were trimmed by 6 bases and 3 bases, with 15 bases remaining between them. Per germline, CDR1 SEHNR and CDR2 FQNEAQ (reference sequence). The CDR3 reads CASSPGSRANQPQHF. In DNA form, the CDR3 reads TGTGCCAGCAGTCCAGGGTCCCGGGCCAATCAGCCCCAGCATTTT.

The chain uses TRBV10-2 and TRBJ1-2; the D is unclear. The germline gives CDR1 WSHSY, CDR2 SAAADI. The CDR3 consists of 12 residues. Trimming took off 8 bases at V and 6 bases at J, with 13 bases between the two ends. The CDR3 sequence is CASQSPGHGYTF. The CDR3 bases are TGCGCCAGCCAGTCCCCCGGGCATGGCTACACCTTC.

The rearrangement links TRBV27 to TRBJ1-1; perhaps TRBD1 as D (5 bases). This CDR3 is 14 amino acids long. With 6 bases removed from V and 4 bases from J, the gap between germline ends came to 15 bases. Per the germline V gene, CDR1 is MNHEY and CDR2 is SMNVEV (reference sequence). The CDR3 is CASSGTAKITEAFF. The CDR3, as DNA: TGTGCCAGCAGCGGGACCGCTAAAATCACTGAAGCTTTCTTT.

The chain couples TRBV5-1 to TRBJ2-1; D ambiguous. The V and J ends lost 4 bases and 5 bases respectively, with 22 bases between them. Germline CDR1 and CDR2: SGHRS and YFSETQ. The CDR3 has 17 residues. The CDR3 nucleotides are TGCGCCAGCAGCGGACCTCCAATTGGAGCCTCTCACAATGAGCAGTTCTTC. Translation gives CASSGPPIGASHNEQFF.

This rearrangement joins TRBV28 to TRBJ1-5; a weak D match, TRBD1 (5 bases). V was cut by 3 bases and J by 5 bases, with 14 bases left in between. Germline CDR1 MDHEN, CDR2 SYDVKM. This CDR3 comprises 15 residues. The CDR3 region is CASSFLLTGDQPQHF. In DNA, the CDR3 is TGTGCCAGCAGTTTCTTACTTACAGGTGATCAGCCCCAGCATTTT.

This chain joins TRBV10-2 and TRBJ2-3; no clear D gene. The CDR3 is made up of 11 amino acids. The V gene lost 4 bases and the J gene lost 6 bases, with 5 bases spanning the gap. Germline-derived CDR1 and CDR2 are WSHSY and SAAADI. The CDR3 here is CASSGLDTQYF. DNA for the CDR3: TGCGCCAGCAGTGGGCTGGATACGCAGTATTTT.

This chain joins TRBV6-1 and TRBJ1-2, with 11 bases lining up with TRBD1. The CDR3 covers 14 residues. The V segment lost 7 bases and the J segment 4 bases; nucleotides outside the gene matches: 5. Germline loops: CDR1 MNHNS, CDR2 SASEGT. The CDR3: CASIGQGAGYGYTF. The CDR3 DNA sequence: TGTGCCAGCATTGGACAGGGGGCGGGCTATGGCTACACCTTC.

The J gene is TRBJ1-1, the V gene TRBV30; D is uncertain. This CDR3 has 12 amino acids. Trimming removed 4 bases at V and 8 bases at J, with 14 bases between. The germline CDR1 and CDR2 sequences are GTSNPN and SVGIG (reference sequence). CDR3 sequence (DNA): TGTGCCTGGACTATCCGAGCGGGAGAAGCTTTCTTT. Translating gives CAWTIRAGEAFF.

This clone was counted only a few times. This chain uses TRBV2 with TRBJ2-1; 7 positions match TRBD2. V shed 4 bases, J shed 3 bases, and the junction held 3 bases outside the gene matches. The germline V gene has CDR1 SNHLY and CDR2 FYNNEI. This CDR3 comprises 14 residues. This CDR3 reads CASSVAGDYNEQFF. Written as DNA, the CDR3 is TGTGCCAGCAGTGTGGCGGGGGACTACAATGAGCAGTTCTTC. The full variable domain, its missing parts supplied by reference TRBV2 and TRBJ2-1, is EPEVTQTPSHQVTQMGQEVILRCVPISNHLYFYWYRQILGQKVEFLVSFYNNEISEKSEIFDDQFSVERPDGSNFTLKIRSTKLEDSAMYFCASSVAGDYNEQFFGPGTRLTVL.

The rearrangement links TRBV6-5 to TRBJ1-2, with D tentatively TRBD1 (5 bases). V was shortened by 6 bases and J by 4 bases, with 9 bases between the two germline ends. The CDR3 loop spans 12 amino acids. Germline loops: CDR1 MNHEY, CDR2 SVGAGI. The CDR3 region is CASRDTFYGYTF. Here the CDR3 DNA reads TGTGCCAGCAGGGACACCTTCTATGGCTACACCTTC.

This clone appeared once. The CDR3, as DNA: TGTGCCAGCAGCTTAGGACAGGGGAGCAATCAGCCCCAGCATTTT. It translates to CASSLGQGSNQPQHF. The chain uses TRBV7-9 and TRBJ1-5, with 8 bases aligning to TRBD1. The CDR3 is made up of 15 amino acids. Trimming cost V 1 base and J 1 base; bases outside gene matches: 0. Germline CDR1 reads SEHNR; CDR2 reads FQNEAQ (reference sequence).

The V gene is TRBV4-1, the J gene TRBJ2-7; D tentatively fits TRBD1 or TRBD2 (5 bases each). The CDR3 has 16 amino acids. CDR1 and CDR2 (germline): MGHRA, YSYEKL. Trimming removed 1 base at V and 3 bases at J, with 16 bases between. CDR3 protein: CASSQGFGWGIYEQYV. CDR3 in DNA: TGCGCCAGCAGCCAAGGGTTTGGCTGGGGGATCTACGAGCAGTACGTC.

The rearrangement uses TRBV5-6 and TRBJ2-7, with D tentatively TRBD1 (5 bases). Germline CDR1 and CDR2: SGHDT and YYEEEE. The CDR3 has 12 amino acids. Trimming shortened V by 4 bases and J by 7 bases, and 12 bases separated the two germline ends. CDR3 DNA: TGTGCCAGCAGCCTTCCCAGGACAGAGCAGTACGTC. Its protein product is CASSLPRTEQYV.

The chain couples TRBV6-1 to TRBJ2-7, with 9 bases matching TRBD1. CDR1 is MNHNS, CDR2 SASEGT, per germline. The CDR3 covers 14 residues. V shed 5 bases, J shed 4 bases, and the junction held 6 bases outside the gene matches. The CDR3 is CASSKDRGPYEQYF. The CDR3 region has the DNA TGTGCCAGCAGTAAGGACAGGGGCCCGTACGAGCAGTACTTC.

The chain uses TRBV18 and TRBJ1-2; the match to TRBD1 covers 10 bases. The germline V gene encodes CDR1 KGHSH and CDR2 LQKENI. CDR3 length: 17 residues. V gave up 0 bases and J gave up 6 bases; unmatched junction bases: 10. The CDR3 coding sequence is TGTGCCAGCTCACCACCTTCCAATACTGGGACAGGGGATGGCTACACCTTC. The encoded protein is CASSPPSNTGTGDGYTF. The full variable domain, its missing parts supplied by reference TRBV18 and TRBJ1-2, is NAGVMQNPRHLVRRRGQEARLRCSPMKGHSHVYWYRQLPEEGLKFMVYLQKENIIDESGMPKERFSAEFPKEGPSILRIQQVVRGDSAAYFCASSPPSNTGTGDGYTFGSGTRLTVV.

This sequence joins TRBV25-1 and TRBJ2-3; maybe TRBD2 (6 bases). Germline lookup yields CDR1 MGHDK and CDR2 SYGVNS. This CDR3 comprises 8 residues. CDR3 amino acids: CYPRGQYF. The DNA for the CDR3 is TGTTATCCGCGGGGGCAGTATTTT.

The chain joins TRBV6-1 to TRBJ1-5; D is possibly TRBD1 (6 bases). The CDR3 has 15 amino acids. The V and J ends lost 4 bases and 2 bases respectively, with 12 bases between them. The V gene's germline CDR1 is MNHNS and CDR2 SASEGT. CDR3 residues: CASSATPGGNQPQHF. CDR3 bases: TGTGCCAGCAGTGCAACCCCAGGGGGCAATCAGCCCCAGCATTTT.